Listed below are T cell receptor beta chains from one sample, sequenced in a study of T cells in localized non-small cell lung cancer. TCRdb keeps only in-frame clones here, not all; method: immunoSEQ multiplex PCR. The table includes some 50,000 clones, around 87% detected once. Sample: PBMCs, taken before any cancer treatment. Receptors were obtained from a female donor with stage II lung adenocarcinoma. Both conserved end residues are part of each CDR3. D genes are given only for firm matches. Clone size is stated in some rows and not others, as once, few, many or a class when expanded.

size: NA
D: NA
V: TRBV5-8
J: TRBJ2-3
CDR3: CASSLGVATDTQYF
DNA: TGTGCCAGCAGCTTAGGGGTAGCAACAGATACGCAGTATTTT

size: NA
D: NA
V: TRBV6-1
J: TRBJ1-1
CDR3: CASSENPWRTMNTEAFF
DNA: TGTGCCAGCAGTGAAAACCCCTGGCGAACAATGAACACTGAAGCTTTCTTT

size: once
D: TRBD1
V: TRBV2
J: TRBJ1-2
CDR3: CASSDRTGGRYTF
DNA: TGTGCCAGCAGTGATCGGACAGGCGGGCGCTACACCTTC

size: NA
D: NA
V: TRBV27
J: TRBJ2-1
CDR3: CASSLWAGSYNEQFF
DNA: TGTGCCAGCAGTTTATGGGCGGGCTCCTACAATGAGCAGTTCTTC

size: NA
D: TRBD1
V: TRBV18
J: TRBJ1-2
CDR3: CASSGGQNYGYTF
DNA: TGTGCCAGCTCAGGGGGACAGAACTATGGCTACACCTTC

size: NA
D: TRBD1
V: TRBV18
J: TRBJ2-1
CDR3: CASSPGQGNYNEQFF
DNA: TGTGCCAGCTCACCGGGACAGGGGAACTACAATGAGCAGTTCTTC

size: NA
D: NA
V: TRBV11-2
J: TRBJ1-1
CDR3: CASSLDWRTTEAFF
DNA: TGTGCCAGCAGCTTAGATTGGAGAACTACTGAAGCTTTCTTT

size: NA
D: TRBD1
V: TRBV7-7
J: TRBJ1-5
CDR3: CASSSPRRTGWGNQPQHF
DNA: TGTGCCAGCAGCTCCCCTAGGCGGACAGGGTGGGGCAATCAGCCCCAGCATTTT

size: NA
D: TRBD1
V: TRBV6-1
J: TRBJ1-1
CDR3: CASRGTGLNTEAFF
DNA: TGTGCCAGCAGAGGGACAGGGTTGAACACTGAAGCTTTCTTT

size: NA
D: NA
V: TRBV27
J: TRBJ1-1
CDR3: CASALNRYTEAFF
DNA: TGTGCCAGCGCCCTAAACAGGTACACTGAAGCTTTCTTT

size: NA
D: NA
V: TRBV19
J: TRBJ1-3
CDR3: CASSIYAGGHSGNTIYF
DNA: TGTGCCAGTAGTATTTACGCGGGTGGTCACTCTGGAAACACCATATATTTT

size: NA
D: TRBD1
V: TRBV9
J: TRBJ2-3
CDR3: CASSFGQGRLNTQYF
DNA: TGTGCCAGCAGCTTTGGACAGGGGAGGTTGAATACGCAGTATTTT

size: NA
D: TRBD1
V: TRBV6-1
J: TRBJ1-6
CDR3: CASSERGGRSPLHF
DNA: TGTGCCAGCAGTGAAAGAGGGGGCAGGTCACCCCTCCACTTT

size: once
D: NA
V: TRBV5-5
J: TRBJ2-7
CDR3: CASRVADSYEQYF
DNA: TGTGCCAGCAGGGTGGCCGACTCCTACGAGCAGTACTTC

size: NA
D: NA
V: TRBV19
J: TRBJ1-1
CDR3: CASSILVRSTEAFF
DNA: TGTGCCAGTAGTATATTGGTGAGGTCCACTGAAGCTTTCTTT

size: NA
D: NA
V: TRBV27
J: TRBJ2-7
CDR3: CASSVRGDEQYF
DNA: TGTGCCAGCAGTGTCAGGGGAGACGAGCAGTACTTC

size: NA
D: NA
V: TRBV10-2
J: TRBJ1-1
CDR3: CASSGIIDTEAFF
DNA: TGCGCCAGCAGTGGGATTATCGACACTGAAGCTTTCTTT

size: NA
D: NA
V: TRBV15
J: TRBJ1-2
CDR3: CATSRTTQGPGYTF
DNA: TGTGCCACCAGCAGAACAACTCAGGGCCCTGGCTACACCTTC

size: NA
D: NA
V: TRBV7-9
J: TRBJ2-7
CDR3: CASSPSLYEQYF
DNA: TGTGCCAGCAGCCCCTCCCTCTACGAGCAGTACTTC

size: NA
D: NA
V: TRBV6-5
J: TRBJ2-1
CDR3: CASGRREQFF
DNA: TGTGCCAGCGGGCGTCGTGAGCAGTTCTTC

size: NA
D: TRBD1
V: TRBV6-1
J: TRBJ1-1
CDR3: CASRDRGPDTEAFF
DNA: TGTGCCAGCAGGGACAGGGGGCCGGACACTGAAGCTTTCTTT

size: NA
D: NA
V: TRBV30
J: TRBJ1-2
CDR3: CAWRGKQGSDGYTF
DNA: TGTGCCTGGAGGGGGAAACAGGGATCGGATGGCTACACCTTC

size: NA
D: NA
V: TRBV6-6
J: TRBJ1-1
CDR3: CASGSTVNTEAFF
DNA: TGTGCCAGCGGGTCGACCGTGAACACTGAAGCTTTCTTT

size: NA
D: TRBD2
V: TRBV14
J: TRBJ2-1
CDR3: CASSRTSGGARNEQFF
DNA: TGTGCCAGCAGCCGGACTAGCGGGGGGGCAAGGAATGAGCAGTTCTTC

size: NA
D: TRBD1
V: TRBV7-9
J: TRBJ1-5
CDR3: CASSFGRGNNQPQHF
DNA: TGTGCCAGCAGCTTCGGCAGGGGGAACAATCAGCCCCAGCATTTT

size: NA
D: TRBD2
V: TRBV13
J: TRBJ2-3
CDR3: CASSSRGGLRTDTQYF
DNA: TGTGCCAGCAGCTCCCGGGGGGGGTTACGCACAGATACGCAGTATTTT

size: NA
D: NA
V: TRBV15
J: TRBJ1-2
CDR3: CATRVMGAGYTF
DNA: TGTGCCACCAGGGTGATGGGGGCTGGCTACACCTTC

size: NA
D: NA
V: TRBV6-4
J: TRBJ2-1
CDR3: CASSDSPSGEPYNEQFF
DNA: TGTGCCAGCAGTGACTCCCCTTCGGGGGAGCCCTACAATGAGCAGTTCTTC

size: NA
D: NA
V: TRBV11-2
J: TRBJ1-2
CDR3: CASSLIRDNYGYTF
DNA: TGTGCCAGCAGCTTAATACGGGACAACTATGGCTACACCTTC

size: NA
D: TRBD1
V: TRBV2
J: TRBJ2-2
CDR3: CASTQGDTSSTGELFF
DNA: TGTGCCAGCACCCAGGGGGACACCTCGTCCACCGGGGAGCTGTTTTTT

size: NA
D: NA
V: TRBV11-2
J: TRBJ1-1
CDR3: CASSLVKGTTEAFF
DNA: TGTGCCAGCAGCTTAGTTAAGGGCACCACTGAAGCTTTCTTT